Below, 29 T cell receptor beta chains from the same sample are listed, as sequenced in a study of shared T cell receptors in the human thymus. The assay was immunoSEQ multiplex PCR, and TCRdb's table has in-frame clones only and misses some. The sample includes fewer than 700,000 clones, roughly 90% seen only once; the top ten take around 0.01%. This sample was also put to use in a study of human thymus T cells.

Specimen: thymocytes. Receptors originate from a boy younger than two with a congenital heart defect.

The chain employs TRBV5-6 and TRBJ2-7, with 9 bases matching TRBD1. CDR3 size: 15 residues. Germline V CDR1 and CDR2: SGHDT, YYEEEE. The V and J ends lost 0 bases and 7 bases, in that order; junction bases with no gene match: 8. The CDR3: CASSLEGTGQGEQYF. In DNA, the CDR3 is TGTGCCAGCAGCTTGGAAGGGACAGGGCAGGGAGAGCAGTACTTC. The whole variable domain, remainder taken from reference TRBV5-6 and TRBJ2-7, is DAGVTQSPTHLIKTRGQQVTLRCSPKSGHDTVSWYQQALGQGPQFIFQYYEEEERQRGNFPDRFSGHQFPNYSSELNVNALLLGDSALYLCASSLEGTGQGEQYFGPGTRLTVT.

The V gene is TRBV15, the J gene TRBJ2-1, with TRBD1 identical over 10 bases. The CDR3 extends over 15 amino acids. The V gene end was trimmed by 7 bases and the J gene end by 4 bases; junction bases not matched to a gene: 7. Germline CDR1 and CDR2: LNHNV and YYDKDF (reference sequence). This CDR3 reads CATTSDRGPYNEQFF. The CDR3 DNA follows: TGTGCCACCACTTCAGACAGGGGGCCTTACAATGAGCAGTTCTTC.

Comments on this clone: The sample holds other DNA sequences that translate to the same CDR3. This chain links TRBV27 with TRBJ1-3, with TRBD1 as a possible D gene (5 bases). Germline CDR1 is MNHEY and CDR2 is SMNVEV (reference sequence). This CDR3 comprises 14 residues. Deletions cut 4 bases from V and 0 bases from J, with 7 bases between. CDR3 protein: CASSSQGSGNTIYF. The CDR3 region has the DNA TGTGCCAGCAGTTCGCAGGGCTCTGGAAACACCATATATTTT.

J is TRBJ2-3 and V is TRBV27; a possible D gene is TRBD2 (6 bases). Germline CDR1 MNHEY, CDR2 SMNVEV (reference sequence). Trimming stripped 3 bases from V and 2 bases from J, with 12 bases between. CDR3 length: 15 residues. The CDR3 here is CASSLYRLDTDTQYF. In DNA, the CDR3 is TGTGCCAGCAGTTTGTATCGACTAGACACAGATACGCAGTATTTT.

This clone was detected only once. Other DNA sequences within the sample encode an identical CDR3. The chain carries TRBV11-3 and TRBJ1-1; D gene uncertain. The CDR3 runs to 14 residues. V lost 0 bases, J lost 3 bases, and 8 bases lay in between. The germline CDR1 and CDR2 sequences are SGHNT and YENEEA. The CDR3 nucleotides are TGTGCCAGCAGCTTAGACCGCGGGGACACTGAAGCTTTCTTT. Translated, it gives CASSLDRGDTEAFF.

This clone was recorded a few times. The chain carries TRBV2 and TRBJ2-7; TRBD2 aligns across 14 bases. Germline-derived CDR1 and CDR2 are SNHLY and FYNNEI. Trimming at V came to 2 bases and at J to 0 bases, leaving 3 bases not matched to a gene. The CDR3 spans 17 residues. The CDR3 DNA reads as TGTGCCAGCAGTGAACGACTAGCGGGAGGGAGCTCCTACGAGCAGTACTTC. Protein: CASSERLAGGSSYEQYF.

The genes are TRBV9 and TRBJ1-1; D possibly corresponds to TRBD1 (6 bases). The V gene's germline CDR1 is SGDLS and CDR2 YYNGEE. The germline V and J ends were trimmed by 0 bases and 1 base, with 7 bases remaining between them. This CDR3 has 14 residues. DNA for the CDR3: TGTGCCAGCAGCGTAGTGGACAGGAACACTGAAGCTTTCTTT. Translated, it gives CASSVVDRNTEAFF.

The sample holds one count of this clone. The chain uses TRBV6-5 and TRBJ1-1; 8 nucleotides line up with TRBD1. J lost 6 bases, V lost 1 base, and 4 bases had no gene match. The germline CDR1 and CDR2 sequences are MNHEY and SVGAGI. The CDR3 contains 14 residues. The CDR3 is CASSYYRGSPEAFF. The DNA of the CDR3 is TGTGCCAGCAGTTACTACAGGGGGAGTCCTGAAGCTTTCTTT.

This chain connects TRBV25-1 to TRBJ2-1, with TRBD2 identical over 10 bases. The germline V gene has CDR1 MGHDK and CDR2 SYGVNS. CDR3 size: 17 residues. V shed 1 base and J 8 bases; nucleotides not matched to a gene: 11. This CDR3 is CASSELHVGTSVYEQFF. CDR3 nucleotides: TGTGCCAGCAGTGAATTGCACGTAGGGACTAGCGTATATGAGCAGTTCTTC. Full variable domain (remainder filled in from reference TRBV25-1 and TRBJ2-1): EADIYQTPRYLVIGTGKKITLECSQTMGHDKMYWYQQDPGMELHLIHYSYGVNSTEKGDLSSESTVSRIRTEHFPLTLESARPSHTSQYLCASSELHVGTSVYEQFFGPGTRLTVL.

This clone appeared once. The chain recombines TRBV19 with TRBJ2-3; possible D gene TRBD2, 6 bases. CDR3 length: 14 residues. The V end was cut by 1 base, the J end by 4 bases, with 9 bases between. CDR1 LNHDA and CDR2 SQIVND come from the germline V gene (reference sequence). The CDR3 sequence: CASSIAGEADTQYF. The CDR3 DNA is TGTGCCAGTAGTATAGCGGGAGAGGCAGATACGCAGTATTTT.

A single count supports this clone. This chain's CDR3 is CASSQGSGRGSDTQYF. The CDR3 nucleotides read TGTGCCAGCAGCCAAGGTAGCGGGAGGGGGTCAGATACGCAGTATTTT. The V call is TRBV4-2, the J call TRBJ2-3, with 11 bases that match TRBD2. The V gene's germline CDR1 is LGHNA and CDR2 YNFKEQ. The CDR3 is 16 residues long. V was clipped by 1 base and J by 4 bases; unmatched bases: 4.

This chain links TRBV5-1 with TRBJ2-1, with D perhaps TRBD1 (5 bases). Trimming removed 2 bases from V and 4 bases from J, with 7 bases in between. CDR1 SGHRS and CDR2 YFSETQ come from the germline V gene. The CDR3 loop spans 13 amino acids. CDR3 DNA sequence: TGCGCCAGCAGCTTTACAGGATACAATGAGCAGTTCTTC. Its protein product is CASSFTGYNEQFF.

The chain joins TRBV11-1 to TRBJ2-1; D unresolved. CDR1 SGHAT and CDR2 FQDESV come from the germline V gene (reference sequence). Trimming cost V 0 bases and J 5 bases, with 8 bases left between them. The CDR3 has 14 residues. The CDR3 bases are TGTGCCAGCAGCTTAGCGAGGCGTAACAATGAGCAGTTCTTC. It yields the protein CASSLARRNNEQFF.

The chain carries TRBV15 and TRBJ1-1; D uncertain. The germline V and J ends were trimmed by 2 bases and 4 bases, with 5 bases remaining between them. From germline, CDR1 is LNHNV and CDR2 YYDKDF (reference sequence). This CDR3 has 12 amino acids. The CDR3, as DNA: TGTGCCACCAGCAGACTGAGCACTGAAGCTTTCTTT. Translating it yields CATSRLSTEAFF.

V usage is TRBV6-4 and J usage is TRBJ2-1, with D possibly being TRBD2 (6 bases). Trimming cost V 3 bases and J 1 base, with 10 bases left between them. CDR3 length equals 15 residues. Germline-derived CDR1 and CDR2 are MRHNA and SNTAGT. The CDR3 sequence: CASSDNGSSYNEQFF. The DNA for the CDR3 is TGTGCCAGCAGTGATAACGGGAGTTCCTACAATGAGCAGTTCTTC.

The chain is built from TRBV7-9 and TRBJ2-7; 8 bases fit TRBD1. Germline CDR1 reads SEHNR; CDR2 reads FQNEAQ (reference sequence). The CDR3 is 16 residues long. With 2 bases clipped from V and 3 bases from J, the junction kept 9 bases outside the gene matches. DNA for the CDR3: TGTGCCAGCAGCTTATCTAGTAGGACAGGGCGCTACGAGCAGTACTTC. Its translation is CASSLSSRTGRYEQYF.

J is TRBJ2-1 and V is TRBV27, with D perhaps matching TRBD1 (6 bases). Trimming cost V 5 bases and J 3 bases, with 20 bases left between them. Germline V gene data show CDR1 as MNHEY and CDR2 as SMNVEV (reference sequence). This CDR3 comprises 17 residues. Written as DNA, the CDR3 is TGTGCCAGCAGTCCCGAAAAACAGGGTGGACGCTACAATGAGCAGTTCTTC. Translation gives CASSPEKQGGRYNEQFF.

DNA of the CDR3: TGTGCCAGCAGCCTTAGCCCCAATCCTAGCGGGGTCTCCTACGAGCAGTACTTC. It translates to CASSLSPNPSGVSYEQYF. This chain connects TRBV7-9 to TRBJ2-7; 9 positions match TRBD2. V gave up 5 bases and J gave up 0 bases; unmatched junction bases: 14. Germline CDR1 reads SEHNR; CDR2 reads FQNEAQ (reference sequence). This CDR3 has 18 amino acids.

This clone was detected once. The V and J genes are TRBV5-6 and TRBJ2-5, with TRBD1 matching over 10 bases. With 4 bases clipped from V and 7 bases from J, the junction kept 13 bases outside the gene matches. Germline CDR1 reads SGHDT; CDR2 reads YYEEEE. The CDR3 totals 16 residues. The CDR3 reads CASSPWDRGPSGTQYF. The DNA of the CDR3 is TGTGCCAGCAGCCCGTGGGACAGGGGACCCTCTGGGACCCAGTACTTC.

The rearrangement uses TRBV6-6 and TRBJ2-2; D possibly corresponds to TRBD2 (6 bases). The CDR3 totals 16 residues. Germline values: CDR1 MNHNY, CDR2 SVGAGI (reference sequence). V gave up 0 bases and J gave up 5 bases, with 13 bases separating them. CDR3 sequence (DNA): TGTGCCAGCAGTTACTCGGACGGGAGCAGGACCGGGGAGCTGTTTTTT. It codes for CASSYSDGSRTGELFF.

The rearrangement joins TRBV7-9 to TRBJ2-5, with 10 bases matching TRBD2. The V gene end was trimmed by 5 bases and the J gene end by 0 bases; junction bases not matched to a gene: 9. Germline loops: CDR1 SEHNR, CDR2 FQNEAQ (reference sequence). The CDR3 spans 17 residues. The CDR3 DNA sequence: TGTGCCAGCAGCCTCCCAAGCGGACTAGCGGACCAAGAGACCCAGTACTTC. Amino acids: CASSLPSGLADQETQYF.

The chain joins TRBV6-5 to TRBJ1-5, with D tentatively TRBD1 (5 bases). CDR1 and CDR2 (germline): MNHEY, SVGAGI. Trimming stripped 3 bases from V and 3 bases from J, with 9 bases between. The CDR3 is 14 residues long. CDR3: CASSYRGSNQPQHF. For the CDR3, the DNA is TGTGCCAGCAGTTATAGGGGTTCCAATCAGCCCCAGCATTTT.

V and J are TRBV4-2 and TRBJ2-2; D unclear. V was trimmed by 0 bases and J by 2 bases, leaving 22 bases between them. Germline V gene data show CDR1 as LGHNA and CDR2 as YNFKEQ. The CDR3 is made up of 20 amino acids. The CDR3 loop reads CASSQDRVGTANRNTGELFF. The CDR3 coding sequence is TGTGCCAGCAGCCAAGACCGAGTAGGCACCGCCAACAGAAACACCGGGGAGCTGTTTTTT.

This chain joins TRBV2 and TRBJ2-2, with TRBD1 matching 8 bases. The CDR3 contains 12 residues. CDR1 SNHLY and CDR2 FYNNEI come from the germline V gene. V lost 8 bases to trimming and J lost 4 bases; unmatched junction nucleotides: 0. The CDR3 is CASDRGTGELFF. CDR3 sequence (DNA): TGTGCCAGCGACAGGGGCACCGGGGAGCTGTTTTTT.

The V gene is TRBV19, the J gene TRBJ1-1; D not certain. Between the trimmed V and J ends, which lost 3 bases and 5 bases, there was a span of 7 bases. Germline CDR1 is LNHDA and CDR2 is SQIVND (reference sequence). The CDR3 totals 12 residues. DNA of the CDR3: TGTGCCAGTAGTATCCAGGCAACTGAAGCTTTCTTT. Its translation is CASSIQATEAFF.

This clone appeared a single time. CDR3: CASGLVIGPSQTYEQYF. DNA of the CDR3: TGTGCTAGTGGTTTGGTCATTGGCCCTAGCCAAACCTACGAGCAGTACTTC. V and J are TRBV12-5 and TRBJ2-5; D possibly corresponds to TRBD2 (5 bases). The J call may be mistaken, given a closer DNA end match to TRBJ2-7. This CDR3 comprises 17 residues. Germline CDR1 reads LGHNT; CDR2 reads FRNRAP.

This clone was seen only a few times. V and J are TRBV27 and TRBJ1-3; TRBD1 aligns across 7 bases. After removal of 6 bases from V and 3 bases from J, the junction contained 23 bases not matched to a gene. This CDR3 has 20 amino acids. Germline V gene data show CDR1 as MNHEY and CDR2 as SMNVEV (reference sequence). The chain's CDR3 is CASSLKPGTVSPRDGNTIYF. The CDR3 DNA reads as TGTGCCAGCAGCCTTAAACCCGGGACAGTGTCGCCGAGAGATGGAAACACCATATATTTT.

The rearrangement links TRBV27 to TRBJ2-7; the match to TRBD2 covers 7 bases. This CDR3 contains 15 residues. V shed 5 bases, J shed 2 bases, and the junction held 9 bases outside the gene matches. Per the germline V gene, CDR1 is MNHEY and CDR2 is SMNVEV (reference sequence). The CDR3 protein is CASSGRGTGPYEQYF. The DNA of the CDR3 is TGTGCCAGCAGTGGGAGGGGAACAGGACCCTACGAGCAGTACTTC.

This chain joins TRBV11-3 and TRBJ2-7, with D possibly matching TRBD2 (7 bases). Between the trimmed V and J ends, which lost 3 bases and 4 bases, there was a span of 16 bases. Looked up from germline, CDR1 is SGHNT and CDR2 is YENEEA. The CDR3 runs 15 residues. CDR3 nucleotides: TGTGCCAGCAGCTTCGCTAGCGCGGGGGCTTACGAGCAGTACTTC. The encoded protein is CASSFASAGAYEQYF.